The clone carrying this T cell receptor (beta chain) has at least ten counts. Its specificity is not known. This entry belongs to a study of neurological immune-mediated disorders. Where libraries were unsorted, they were derived from 2 million PBMCs stored at -80 degrees C. The study's findings and limits: The greatest TCR clonal expansion occurred in HTLV-1-associated myelopathy and the least in multiple sclerosis, which fell below healthy controls.

Over 170 million TCR-beta sequences, together covering 15-18 subjects, were produced by every individual sequencing run that was carried out. TCRdb ran MiXCR on the 5' RACE reads and lists one entry per CDR3 protein. The sample lists about 66,000 distinct CDR3 sequences, approximately 4.1% occurring once. The CDR3 consists of 14 residues. Germline values: CDR1 ENHRY, CDR2 SYGVKD. The ends were cut back, 2 bases at V and 2 bases at J, with 8 bases in the middle. The sequence was obtained from a man between 25 and 39 years old with multiple sclerosis. The sequencing sample was made of PBMCs. The chain uses TRBV10-3 and TRBJ2-3, with a possible D match to TRBD1 (5 bases). The CDR3 coding sequence is TGTGCCATCAGTGAGGTGGACACCACAGATACGCAGTATTTT. This gives the protein CAISEVDTTDTQYF.